Listed below are T cell receptor beta chains from one sample, sequenced in a study of blood T cell repertoires in COVID-19. The protocol was immunoSEQ multiplex PCR, while the TCRdb copy is restricted to in-frame clones and leaves out a portion. The table lists 240,000 or so clones, 80% to 90% of them singletons. The material sequenced was peripheral blood. The receptors here all came from a woman at least 80 years old with COVID-19, enrolled during active disease. Each CDR3 is given with its conserved first and last residue. The order of the fields is clone size, D gene, V gene, J gene, CDR3 DNA, CDR3 protein. A D gene is named only where the DNA matches it firmly. Clone size is given for some rows only: seen once, a few or many times, or a class if the clone is expanded.

size: .; D: TRBD2; V: TRBV4-2; J: TRBJ2-1; DNA: TGTGCCAGCAGCCCCGGACTAGCGCCGTCCTACAATGAGCAGTTCTTC; CDR3: CASSPGLAPSYNEQFF
size: .; D: .; V: TRBV12-3/TRBV12-4; J: TRBJ1-2; DNA: TGTGCCAGCAGTTTAAACAGGGTTGGCTACACCTTC; CDR3: CASSLNRVGYTF
size: .; D: TRBD1; V: TRBV6-6; J: TRBJ1-2; DNA: TGTGCCAGCAGTCCTCCCGGCGCCGGGACAGGGACCCCCGAAAGAGCTGGATGGTTGGGCTACACCTTC; CDR3: CASSPPGAGTGTPERAGWLGYTF
size: .; D: .; V: TRBV12-2; J: TRBJ1-5; DNA: TGTGCAAGTCGCTCTAGCGGCGCGAGATCAGCGGGAATATCGGGTCAGCCCCAGCATTTT; CDR3: CASRSSGARSAGISGQPQHF
size: .; D: .; V: TRBV15; J: TRBJ2-3; DNA: TGTGCCACCAGCAGAGATCTTGCGGATACGCAGTATTTT; CDR3: CATSRDLADTQYF
size: .; D: TRBD1; V: TRBV5-1; J: TRBJ1-3; DNA: TGCGCCAGCAGTAGAGTACAGGGGGAAAACACCATATATTTT; CDR3: CASSRVQGENTIYF
size: .; D: .; V: TRBV28; J: TRBJ1-1; DNA: TGTGCCAGCAGTTTGGTGTCTCGGGCTGAAGCTTTCTTT; CDR3: CASSLVSRAEAFF
size: .; D: .; V: TRBV16; J: TRBJ1-5; DNA: TGTGCCAGCAGCCAAACACAGGTCGCACTACAGCCCCAGCATTTT; CDR3: CASSQTQVALQPQHF
size: .; D: TRBD1; V: TRBV7-3; J: TRBJ1-1; DNA: TGTGCCACCACCGAAATTGATGGGGGACAGCCAGGCTCTGAAGCTTTCTTT; CDR3: CATTEIDGGQPGSEAFF
size: .; D: .; V: TRBV9; J: TRBJ2-1; DNA: TGTGCCAGCACCCCGGAGGGGGGGCCGAATGAGCAGTTCTTC; CDR3: CASTPEGGPNEQFF
size: .; D: .; V: TRBV5-1; J: TRBJ1-1; DNA: TGCGCCAGCAGCTTGGATCCGGTGGGGAGCACTGAAGCTTTCTTT; CDR3: CASSLDPVGSTEAFF
size: .; D: .; V: TRBV19; J: TRBJ2-7; DNA: TGTGCCAGTAGTCGAATCGGACTGAGGAAGGGCACCTACGAGCAGTACTTC; CDR3: CASSRIGLRKGTYEQYF
size: .; D: TRBD2; V: TRBV9; J: TRBJ2-5; DNA: TGTGCCAGCAGCGGACTAGCGGGGAAGTACCAAGAGACCCAGTACTTC; CDR3: CASSGLAGKYQETQYF
size: .; D: TRBD2; V: TRBV19; J: TRBJ2-1; DNA: TGTGCCAGTAGCTGGACTAGCGGGAGAGACAATGAGCAGTTCTTC; CDR3: CASSWTSGRDNEQFF
size: few; D: TRBD1; V: TRBV6-6; J: TRBJ1-3; DNA: TGTGCCAGCAGTAGAGACAGGGGTACGGACACCATATATTTT; CDR3: CASSRDRGTDTIYF
size: few; D: .; V: TRBV5-5; J: TRBJ1-6; DNA: TGTGCCAGCAGCACCGAGGCCTATTCACCCCTCCACTTT; CDR3: CASSTEAYSPLHF
size: few; D: .; V: TRBV3-1/TRBV3-2; J: TRBJ1-2; DNA: TGTGCCAGCAGCCAAGGGTGGGAGGGAGGCTACACCTTC; CDR3: CASSQGWEGGYTF
size: .; D: TRBD1; V: TRBV29-1; J: TRBJ2-7; DNA: TGCAGCGTTGAAAGGGACAGCACCTACGAGCAGTACTTC; CDR3: CSVERDSTYEQYF
size: .; D: TRBD1; V: TRBV30; J: TRBJ2-1; DNA: TGTGCCTGGAGTCCGGTAGGGGACAGACAGGGCAATGAGCAGTTCTTC; CDR3: CAWSPVGDRQGNEQFF
size: .; D: TRBD1; V: TRBV5-1; J: TRBJ1-5; DNA: TGCGCCAGCAGCTTGGAGGGACAGGTAGAACAGCCCCAGCATTTT; CDR3: CASSLEGQVEQPQHF
size: .; D: TRBD2; V: TRBV9; J: TRBJ2-7; DNA: TGTGCCAGCAGCGTAGGGGCGGGAGGGGGCTACGAGCAGTACTTC; CDR3: CASSVGAGGGYEQYF